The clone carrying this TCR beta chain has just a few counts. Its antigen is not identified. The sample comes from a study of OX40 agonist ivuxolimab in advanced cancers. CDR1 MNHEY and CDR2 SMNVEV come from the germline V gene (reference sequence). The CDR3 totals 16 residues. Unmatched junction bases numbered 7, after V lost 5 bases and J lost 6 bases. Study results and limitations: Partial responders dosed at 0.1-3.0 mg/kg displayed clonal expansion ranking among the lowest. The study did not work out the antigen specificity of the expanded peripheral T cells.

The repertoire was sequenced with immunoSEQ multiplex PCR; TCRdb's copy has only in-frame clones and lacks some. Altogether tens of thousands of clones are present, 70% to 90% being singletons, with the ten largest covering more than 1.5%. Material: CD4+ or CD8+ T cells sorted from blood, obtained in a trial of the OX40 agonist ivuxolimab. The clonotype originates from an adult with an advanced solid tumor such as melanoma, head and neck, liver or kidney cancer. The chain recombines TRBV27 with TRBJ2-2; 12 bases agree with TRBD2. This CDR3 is CASSILAGGPPGELFF. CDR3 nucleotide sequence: TGTGCCAGCAGTATTCTAGCGGGAGGGCCCCCCGGGGAGCTGTTTTTT.